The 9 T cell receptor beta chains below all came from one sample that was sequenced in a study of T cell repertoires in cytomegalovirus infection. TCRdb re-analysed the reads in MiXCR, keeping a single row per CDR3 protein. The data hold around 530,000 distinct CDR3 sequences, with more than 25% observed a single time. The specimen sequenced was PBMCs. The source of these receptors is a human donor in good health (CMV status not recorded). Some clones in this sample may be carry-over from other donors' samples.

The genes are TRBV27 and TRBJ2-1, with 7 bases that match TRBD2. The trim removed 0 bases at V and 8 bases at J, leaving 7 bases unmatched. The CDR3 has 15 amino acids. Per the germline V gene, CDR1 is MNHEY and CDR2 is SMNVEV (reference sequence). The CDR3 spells CASSLSPFAGDEQFF. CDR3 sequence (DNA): TGTGCCAGCAGTTTATCCCCCTTTGCGGGAGATGAGCAGTTCTTC.

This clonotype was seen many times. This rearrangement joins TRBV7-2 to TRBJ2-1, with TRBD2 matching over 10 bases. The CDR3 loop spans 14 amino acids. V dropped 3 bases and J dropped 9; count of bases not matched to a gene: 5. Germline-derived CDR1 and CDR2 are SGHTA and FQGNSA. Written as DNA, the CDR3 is TGTGCCAGCAGCTTTACTAGCGGGATCGGTGAGCAGTTCTTC. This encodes CASSFTSGIGEQFF.

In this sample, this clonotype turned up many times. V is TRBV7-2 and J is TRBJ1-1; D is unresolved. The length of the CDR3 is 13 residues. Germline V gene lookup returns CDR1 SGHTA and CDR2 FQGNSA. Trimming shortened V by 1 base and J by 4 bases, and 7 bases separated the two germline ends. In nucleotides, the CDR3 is TGTGCCAGCAGCTTAGATAGGTTCACTGAAGCTTTCTTT. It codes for CASSLDRFTEAFF. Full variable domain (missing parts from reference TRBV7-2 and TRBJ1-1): GAGVSQSPSNKVTEKGKDVELRCDPISGHTALYWYRQSLGQGLEFLIYFQGNSAPDKSGLPSDRFSAERTGGSVSTLTIQRTQQEDSAVYLCASSLDRFTEAFFGQGTRLTVV.

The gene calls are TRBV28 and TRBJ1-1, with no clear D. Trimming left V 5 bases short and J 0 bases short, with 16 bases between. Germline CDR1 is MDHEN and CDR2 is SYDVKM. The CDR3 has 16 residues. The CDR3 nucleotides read TGTGCCAGCAGTACACCCTGGGGAGAGATGAACACTGAAGCTTTCTTT. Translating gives CASSTPWGEMNTEAFF. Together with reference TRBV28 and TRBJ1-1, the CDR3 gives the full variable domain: DVKVTQSSRYLVKRTGEKVFLECVQDMDHENMFWYRQDPGLGLRLIYFSYDVKMKEKGDIPEGYSVSREKKERFSLILESASTNQTSMYLCASSTPWGEMNTEAFFGQGTRLTVV.

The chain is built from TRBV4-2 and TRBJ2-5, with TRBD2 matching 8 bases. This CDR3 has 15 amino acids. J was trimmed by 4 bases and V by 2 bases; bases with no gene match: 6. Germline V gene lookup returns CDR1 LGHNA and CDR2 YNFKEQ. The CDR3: CASSQRGLGRETQYF. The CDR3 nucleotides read TGTGCCAGCAGCCAAAGGGGACTAGGTAGAGAGACCCAGTACTTC.

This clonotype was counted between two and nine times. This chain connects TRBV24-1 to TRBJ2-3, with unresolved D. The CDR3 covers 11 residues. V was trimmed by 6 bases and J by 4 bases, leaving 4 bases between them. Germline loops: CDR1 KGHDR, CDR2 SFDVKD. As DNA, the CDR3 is TGTGCCACCAGTTTAGCAGATACGCAGTATTTT. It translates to CATSLADTQYF.

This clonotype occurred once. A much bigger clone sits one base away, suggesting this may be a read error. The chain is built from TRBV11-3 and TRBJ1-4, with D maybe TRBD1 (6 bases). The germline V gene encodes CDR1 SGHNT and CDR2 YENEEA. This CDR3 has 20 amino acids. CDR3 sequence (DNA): TGTGCCTGCAGCTCTTATCTGGGGTGCCGGGACAACGCAACTAATGAAAAACTGTTTTTT. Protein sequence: CACSSYLGCRDNATNEKLFF.

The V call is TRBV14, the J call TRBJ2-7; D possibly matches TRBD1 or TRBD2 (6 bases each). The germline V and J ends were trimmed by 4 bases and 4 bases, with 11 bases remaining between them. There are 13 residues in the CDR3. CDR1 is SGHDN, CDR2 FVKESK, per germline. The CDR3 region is CASSPWGAYEQYV. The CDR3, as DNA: TGTGCCAGCAGCCCATGGGGGGCGTACGAGCAGTACGTC.

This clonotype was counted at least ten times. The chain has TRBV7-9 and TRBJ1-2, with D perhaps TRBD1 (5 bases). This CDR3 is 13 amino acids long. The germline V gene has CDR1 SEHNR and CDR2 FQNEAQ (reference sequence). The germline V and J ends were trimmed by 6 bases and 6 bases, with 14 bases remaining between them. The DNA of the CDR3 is TGTGCCAGCAGTCGAGGGGCGAACGATGGCTACACCTTC. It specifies CASSRGANDGYTF.